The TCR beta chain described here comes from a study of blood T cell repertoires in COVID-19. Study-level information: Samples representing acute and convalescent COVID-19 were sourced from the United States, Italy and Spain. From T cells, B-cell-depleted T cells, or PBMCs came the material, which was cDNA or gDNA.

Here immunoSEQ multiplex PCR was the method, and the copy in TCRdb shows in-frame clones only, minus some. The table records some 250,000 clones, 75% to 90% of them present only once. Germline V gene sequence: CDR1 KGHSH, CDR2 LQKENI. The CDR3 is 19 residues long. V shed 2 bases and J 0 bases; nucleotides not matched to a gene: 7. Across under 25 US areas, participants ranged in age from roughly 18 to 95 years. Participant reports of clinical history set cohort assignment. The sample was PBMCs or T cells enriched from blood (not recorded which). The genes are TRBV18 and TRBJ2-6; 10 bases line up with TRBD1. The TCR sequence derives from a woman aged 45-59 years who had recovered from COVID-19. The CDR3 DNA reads TGTGCCAGCTCACCAGTCGGACAGGGGGGTAACTCTGGGGCCAACGTCCTGACTTTC. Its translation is CASSPVGQGGNSGANVLTF.